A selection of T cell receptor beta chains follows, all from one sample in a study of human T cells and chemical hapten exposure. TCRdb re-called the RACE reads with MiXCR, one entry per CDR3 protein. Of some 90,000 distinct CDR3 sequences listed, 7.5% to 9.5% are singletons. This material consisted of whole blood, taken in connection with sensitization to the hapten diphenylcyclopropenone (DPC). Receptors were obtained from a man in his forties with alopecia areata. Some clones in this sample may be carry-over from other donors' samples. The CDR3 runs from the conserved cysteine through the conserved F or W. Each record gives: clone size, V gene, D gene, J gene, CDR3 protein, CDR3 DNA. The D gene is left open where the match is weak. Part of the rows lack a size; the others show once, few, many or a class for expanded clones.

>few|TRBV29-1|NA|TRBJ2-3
CSESDSLDTQYF
TGCAGCGAGTCGGACAGCCTCGATACGCAGTATTTT
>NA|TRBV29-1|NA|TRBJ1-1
CSVVVGTEAFF
TGCAGCGTTGTAGTAGGCACTGAAGCTTTCTTT
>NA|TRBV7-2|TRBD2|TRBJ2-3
CASSPIGSGSWTDTQYF
TGTGCCAGCAGCCCAATAGGAAGCGGGAGTTGGACAGATACGCAGTATTTT
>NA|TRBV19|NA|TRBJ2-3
CASSIDFSTDTQYF
TGTGCCAGTAGTATAGACTTTAGCACAGATACGCAGTATTTT
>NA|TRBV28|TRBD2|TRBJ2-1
CASSLGLAGQFF
TGTGCCAGCAGTCTCGGACTAGCGGGGCAGTTCTTC
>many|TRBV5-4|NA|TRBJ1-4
CASSLAVRGEKLFF
TGTGCCAGCAGCTTGGCCGTGCGCGGGGAAAAACTGTTTTTT
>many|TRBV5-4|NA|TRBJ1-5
CASSLGGRGQPQHF
TGTGCCAGCAGCTTGGGCGGCAGGGGTCAGCCCCAGCATTTT
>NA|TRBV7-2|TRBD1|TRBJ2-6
CASSSAGGQWDEGANVLTF
TGTGCCAGCAGCTCCGCTGGGGGACAGTGGGATGAAGGGGCCAACGTCCTGACTTTC
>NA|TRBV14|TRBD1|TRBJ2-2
CASSGGTGAHDGELFF
TGTGCCAGCAGCGGGGGGACAGGTGCCCATGACGGGGAGCTGTTTTTT
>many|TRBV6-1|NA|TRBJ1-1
CASSVEEYTEAFF
TGTGCCAGCAGTGTAGAGGAGTACACTGAAGCTTTCTTT
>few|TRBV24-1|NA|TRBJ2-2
CATSTTDKTGELFF
TGTGCCACCAGTACAACAGACAAGACCGGGGAGCTGTTTTTT
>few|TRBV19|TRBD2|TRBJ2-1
CASSAPGTSGREQFF
TGTGCCAGTAGTGCCCCCGGGACTAGCGGGAGGGAGCAGTTCTTC
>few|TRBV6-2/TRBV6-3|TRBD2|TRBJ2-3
CASSRLAGVTDTQYF
TGTGCCAGCAGTCGACTAGCGGGAGTGACAGATACGCAGTATTTT
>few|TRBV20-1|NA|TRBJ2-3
CSARRTDYNTDTQYF
TGCAGTGCTAGGCGAACCGACTATAACACAGATACGCAGTATTTT
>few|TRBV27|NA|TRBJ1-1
CASSLWQGGGTEAFF
TGTGCCAGCAGTTTATGGCAGGGAGGGGGGACTGAAGCTTTCTTT
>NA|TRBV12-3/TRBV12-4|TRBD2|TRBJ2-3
CASSHPNGGTTDTQYF
TGTGCCAGCAGCCACCCAAACGGGGGGACCACAGATACGCAGTATTTT
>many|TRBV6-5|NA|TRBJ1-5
CASSYKGANQPQHF
TGTGCCAGCAGTTACAAGGGAGCCAATCAGCCCCAGCATTTT
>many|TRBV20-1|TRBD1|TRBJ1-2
CSASPATGGEVVYGYTF
TGCAGTGCTAGTCCGGCGACAGGGGGCGAGGTGGTCTATGGCTACACCTTC
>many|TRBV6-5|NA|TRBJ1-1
CASSPSTPGAQNTEAFF
TGTGCCAGCAGTCCATCCACCCCAGGGGCCCAGAACACTGAAGCTTTCTTT
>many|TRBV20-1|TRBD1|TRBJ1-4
CSADPGTGSGEKLFF
TGCAGTGCCGACCCCGGGACAGGGTCTGGTGAAAAACTGTTTTTT
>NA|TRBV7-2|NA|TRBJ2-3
CASSLGGRIGTDTQYF
TGTGCCAGCAGCTTAGGTGGTAGGATCGGGACAGATACGCAGTATTTT
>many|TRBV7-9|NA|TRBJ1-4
CASSLVSGATNEKLFF
TGTGCCAGCAGCTTGGTCTCAGGGGCAACTAATGAAAAACTGTTTTTT
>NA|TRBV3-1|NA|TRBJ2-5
CASSQGRVPGQETQNF
TGTGCCAGCAGCCAAGGTCGCGTGCCAGGCCAAGAGACCCAGAACTTC
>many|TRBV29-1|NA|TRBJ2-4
CSVVGEGGRFAKNIQYF
TGCAGCGTTGTGGGCGAGGGGGGGAGATTTGCCAAAAACATTCAGTACTTC
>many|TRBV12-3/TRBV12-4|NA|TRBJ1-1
CASSPRLLGNTEAFF
TGTGCCAGCAGTCCTAGACTCCTTGGGAACACTGAAGCTTTCTTT
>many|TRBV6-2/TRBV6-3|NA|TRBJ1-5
CASQTDSNQPQHF
TGTGCCAGCCAAACAGATAGCAATCAGCCCCAGCATTTT
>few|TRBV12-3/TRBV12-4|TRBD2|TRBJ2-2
CASRRTSSTGELFF
TGTGCCAGCAGACGGACTAGCTCCACCGGGGAGCTGTTTTTT
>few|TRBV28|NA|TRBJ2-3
CASNPGSTDTQYF
TGTGCCAGCAACCCGGGAAGCACAGATACGCAGTATTTT
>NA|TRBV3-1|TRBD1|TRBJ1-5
CASSQSPGGHQPQHF
TGTGCCAGCAGCCAATCGCCAGGGGGCCATCAGCCCCAGCATTTT
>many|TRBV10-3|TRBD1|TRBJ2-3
CAIRDRVSADTQYF
TGTGCCATCCGTGACAGGGTATCGGCAGATACGCAGTATTTT
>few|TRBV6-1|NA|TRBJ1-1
CASRTDRYTEAFF
TGTGCCAGCAGGACCGACAGGTACACTGAAGCTTTCTTT
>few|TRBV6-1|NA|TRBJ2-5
CASSARSGRETQYF
TGTGCCAGCAGTGCCAGGAGCGGCCGAGAGACCCAGTACTTC
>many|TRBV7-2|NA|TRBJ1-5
CASSLGRGSNQPQHF
TGTGCCAGCAGCTTAGGCCGGGGATCAAATCAGCCCCAGCATTTT
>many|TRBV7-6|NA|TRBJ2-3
CASSLGAGYESTDTQYF
TGTGCCAGCAGCTTAGGAGCTGGGTACGAGAGCACAGATACGCAGTATTTT
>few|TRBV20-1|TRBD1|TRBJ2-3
CAPVPGGQGTDTQYF
TGCGCACCTGTACCCGGAGGACAGGGCACAGATACGCAGTATTTT
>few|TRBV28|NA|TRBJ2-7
CASNGGLVGQQYF
TGTGCCAGTAACGGGGGACTGGTCGGGCAGCAGTACTTC
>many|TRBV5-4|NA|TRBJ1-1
CASSLGASGNTEAFF
TGTGCCAGCAGCTTGGGGGCGTCGGGGAACACTGAAGCTTTCTTT
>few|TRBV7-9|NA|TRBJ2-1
CASKNQRNEQFF
TGTGCCAGCAAGAACCAAAGGAATGAGCAGTTCTTC
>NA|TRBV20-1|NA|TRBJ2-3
CSAPASGTDTQYF
TGCAGTGCCCCCGCGTCGGGGACAGATACGCAGTATTTT
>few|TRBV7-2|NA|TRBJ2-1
CASSLMPDREQFF
TGTGCCAGCAGCTTAATGCCTGACCGGGAGCAGTTCTTC
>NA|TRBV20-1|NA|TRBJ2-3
CSARQGRGTDTQYF
TGCAGTGCTAGGCAGGGGAGGGGCACAGATACGCAGTATTTT
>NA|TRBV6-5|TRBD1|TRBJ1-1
CASSRNRGSTEAFF
TGTGCCAGCAGCCGCAACAGGGGAAGCACTGAAGCTTTCTTT
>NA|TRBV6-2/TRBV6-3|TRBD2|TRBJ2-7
CASSSPLAVSSYEQYF
TGTGCCAGCAGTTCCCCACTAGCGGTAAGCTCCTACGAGCAGTACTTC
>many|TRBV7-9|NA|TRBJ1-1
CASSFEGMNTEAFF
TGTGCCAGCAGCTTTGAGGGGATGAACACTGAAGCTTTCTTT
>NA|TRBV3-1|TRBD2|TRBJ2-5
CASSQEGLDLETQYF
TGTGCCAGCAGCCAAGAGGGACTAGATTTGGAGACCCAGTACTTC
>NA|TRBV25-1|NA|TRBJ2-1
CASSEPGHEFF
TGTGCCAGCAGTGAACCGGGACACGAGTTCTTC
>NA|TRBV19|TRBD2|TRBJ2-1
CASSIGGGRTYNEQFF
TGTGCCAGTAGTATAGGGGGCGGGAGGACCTACAATGAGCAGTTCTTC
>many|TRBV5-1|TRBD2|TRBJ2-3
CASSLPGGSTDTQYF
TGCGCCAGCAGCTTGCCGGGAGGCTCGACAGATACGCAGTATTTT
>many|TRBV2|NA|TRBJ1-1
CASDTQGNTEAFF
TGTGCCAGCGACACGCAGGGAAACACTGAAGCTTTCTTT
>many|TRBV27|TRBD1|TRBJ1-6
CASSLFPPIQGAQSPLHF
TGTGCCAGCAGTTTATTCCCCCCCATACAGGGGGCTCAGTCACCCCTCCACTTT
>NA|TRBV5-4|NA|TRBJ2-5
CASSLLSGGATQYF
TGTGCCAGCAGCTTGCTGTCCGGCGGGGCGACCCAGTACTTC
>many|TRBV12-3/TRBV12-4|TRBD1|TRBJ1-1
CASSSTGALQSNTEAFF
TGTGCCAGCAGCTCGACAGGGGCCCTGCAATCGAACACTGAAGCTTTCTTT
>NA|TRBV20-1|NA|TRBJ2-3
CSAQPPQLHTQYF
TGCAGTGCCCAACCTCCCCAACTCCATACGCAGTATTTT
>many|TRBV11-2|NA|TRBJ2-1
CASSSPAPTLPEQFF
TGTGCCAGCAGCTCGCCGGCCCCAACATTACCCGAGCAGTTCTTC